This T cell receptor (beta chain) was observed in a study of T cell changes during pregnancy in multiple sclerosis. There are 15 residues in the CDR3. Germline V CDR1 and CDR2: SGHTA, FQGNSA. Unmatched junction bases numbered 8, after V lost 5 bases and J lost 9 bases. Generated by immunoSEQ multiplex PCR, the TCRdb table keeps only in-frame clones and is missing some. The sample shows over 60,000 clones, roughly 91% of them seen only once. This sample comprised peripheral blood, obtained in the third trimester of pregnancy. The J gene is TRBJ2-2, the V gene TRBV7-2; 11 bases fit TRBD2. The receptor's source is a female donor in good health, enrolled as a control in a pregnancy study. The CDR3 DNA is TGTGCCAGCAGCCTTCGGGTAGCGGGAGGGCGGGAGCTGTTTTTT. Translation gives CASSLRVAGGRELFF.